These T cell receptor beta chains were read from a single sample in a study of T cells in Graves' hyperthyroidism and ophthalmopathy. TCRdb passed the multiplex PCR reads through MiXCR, listing each CDR3 protein once. This sample has under 700,000 distinct CDR3 sequences; 16% occur once, and the top ten carry around 18%. Source material: blood. These TCRs come from a woman between 18 and 29 years old with Graves' hyperthyroidism. Each CDR3 is given without its conserved first and last residue.

>TRBV11-3|TRBJ2-3
ASSLMTSGGVTDTQY
>TRBV6-1|TRBJ1-1
ASSWGRSDTEAF
>TRBV4-3|TRBJ2-7
ASSQGAGTTYEQY
>TRBV5-1|TRBJ2-1
ASRTGTGYNEQF
>TRBV12-3/TRBV12-4|TRBJ2-6
ASSKMRSGTSSGANVLT
>TRBV12-3/TRBV12-4|TRBJ2-5
ASSLVVAQETQY
>TRBV3-1|TRBJ2-7
ASSRIAGSSYEQY
>TRBV20-1|TRBJ1-1
SATDPSKGQGRNTEAF
>TRBV6-9|TRBJ1-5
ASSYQSGTGGQPQH
>TRBV5-6|TRBJ2-1
ASSSTGASSYNEQF
>TRBV4-2|TRBJ2-1
ASSLTSGSDNEQF
>TRBV20-1|TRBJ2-2
SARDTGGPLGGELF
>TRBV20-1|TRBJ2-7
SASPRYEQY
>TRBV5-6|TRBJ2-3
ASSLGLAGPWTDTQY
>TRBV29-1|TRBJ2-5
SVEVGVSQETQY
>TRBV6-4|TRBJ1-2
ASSDSDRFDGYT
>TRBV7-8|TRBJ1-1
ASSPLTANTEAF
>TRBV28|TRBJ2-3
ASSFVAGQGSTDTQY
>TRBV20-1|TRBJ2-1
SARDFAGDGTSYNEQF
>TRBV5-1|TRBJ2-7
ASSLGTGPFYEQY
>TRBV2|TRBJ2-5
ASSDRGRTQY
>TRBV5-5|TRBJ1-6
ASSSYPDRANNSPLH
>TRBV3-1|TRBJ2-4
ASSQDQGLGKNIQY
>TRBV2|TRBJ2-1
ASSEDRGRIDEQF
>TRBV4-1|TRBJ1-1
ASSQGPLANTEAF
>TRBV15|TRBJ1-1
ATSRSGVTEAF
>TRBV28|TRBJ2-1
ASSLRGNPRTYNEQF
>TRBV12-3/TRBV12-4|TRBJ2-5
ASSPTTQETQY
>TRBV5-1|TRBJ2-3
ASSYGRDRTDTQY
>TRBV11-2|TRBJ2-2
ASIGLAGGPEGGELF
>TRBV28|TRBJ2-7
ASSPFRTSGRPYEQY
>TRBV29-1|TRBJ1-5
SASATGVDQPQH